The following is a T cell receptor beta chain sequence with its context. No antigen is known for it. These data originate in a study of cytomegalovirus exposure and HLA in healthy donors. The primer mix had 60 Vbeta and 13 Jbeta primers. Sequenced by immunoSEQ multiplex PCR; TCRdb stores in-frame clones only, minus some. The data show some 130,000 clones, with roughly 82% seen just once and 4% to 5% held by the top ten. Study conclusions and caveats: A further, later analysis showed that HLA-associated TCR beta chains (compared with equally common others) were more clonally expanded. The productive fraction for most TCR beta V segments was about 87% or about 30% in an earlier analysis.

Germline V gene sequence: CDR1 SEHNR, CDR2 FQNEAQ (reference sequence). The CDR3 consists of 14 residues. The V gene end was trimmed by 6 bases and the J gene end by 0 bases; junction bases not matched to a gene: 4. The J gene is TRBJ2-5, the V gene TRBV7-9; 7 nucleotides match TRBD1. Sequencing input: PBMCs. The receptor's source is a male donor in good health and CMV-seropositive. In DNA form, the CDR3 reads TGTGCCAGCAGATCGGGACAGTACCAAGAGACCCAGTACTTC. It encodes CASRSGQYQETQYF.